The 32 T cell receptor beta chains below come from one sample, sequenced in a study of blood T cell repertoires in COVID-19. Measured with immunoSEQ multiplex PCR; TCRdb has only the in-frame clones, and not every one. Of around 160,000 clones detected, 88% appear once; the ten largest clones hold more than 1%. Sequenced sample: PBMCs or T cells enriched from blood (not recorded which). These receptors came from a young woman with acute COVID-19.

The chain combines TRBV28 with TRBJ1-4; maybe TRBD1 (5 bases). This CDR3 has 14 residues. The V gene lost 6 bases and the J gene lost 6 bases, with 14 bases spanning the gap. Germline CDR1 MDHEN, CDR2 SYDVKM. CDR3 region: CASRLLGEDEKLFF. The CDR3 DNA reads TGTGCCAGCAGGCTCCTAGGGGAGGATGAAAAACTGTTTTTT.

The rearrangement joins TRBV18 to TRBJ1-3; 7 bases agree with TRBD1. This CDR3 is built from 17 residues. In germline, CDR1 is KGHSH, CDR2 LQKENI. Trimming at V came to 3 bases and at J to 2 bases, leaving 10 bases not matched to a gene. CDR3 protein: CASSPTSSTGPGNTIYF. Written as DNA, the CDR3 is TGTGCCAGCTCACCCACGTCCTCGACAGGGCCTGGAAACACCATATATTTT.

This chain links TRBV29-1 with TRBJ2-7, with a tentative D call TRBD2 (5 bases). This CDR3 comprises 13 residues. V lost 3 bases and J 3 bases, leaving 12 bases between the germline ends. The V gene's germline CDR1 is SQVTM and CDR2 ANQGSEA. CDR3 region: CSVDSGEGYEQYF. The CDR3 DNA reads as TGCAGCGTTGATTCGGGTGAGGGCTACGAGCAGTACTTC.

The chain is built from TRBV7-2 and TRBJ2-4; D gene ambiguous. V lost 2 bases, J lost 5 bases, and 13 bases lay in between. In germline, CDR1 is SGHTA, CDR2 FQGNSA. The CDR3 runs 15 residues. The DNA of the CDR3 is TGTGCCAGCAGCTTAAGTGTCGGTACTCAAAACATTCAGTACTTC. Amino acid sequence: CASSLSVGTQNIQYF.

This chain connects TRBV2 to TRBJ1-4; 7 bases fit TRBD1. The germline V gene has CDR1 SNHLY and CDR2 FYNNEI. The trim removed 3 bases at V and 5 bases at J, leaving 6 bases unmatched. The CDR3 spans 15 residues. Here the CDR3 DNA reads TGTGCCAGCAGTGATAGGGGACAGATGAATGAAAAACTGTTTTTT. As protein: CASSDRGQMNEKLFF.

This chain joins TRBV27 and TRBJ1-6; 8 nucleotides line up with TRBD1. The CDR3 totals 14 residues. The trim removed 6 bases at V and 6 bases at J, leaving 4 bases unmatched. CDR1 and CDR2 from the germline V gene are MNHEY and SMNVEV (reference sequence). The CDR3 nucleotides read TGTGCCAGCAGCTGGACAGGGAGTAATTCACCCCTCCACTTT. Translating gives CASSWTGSNSPLHF.

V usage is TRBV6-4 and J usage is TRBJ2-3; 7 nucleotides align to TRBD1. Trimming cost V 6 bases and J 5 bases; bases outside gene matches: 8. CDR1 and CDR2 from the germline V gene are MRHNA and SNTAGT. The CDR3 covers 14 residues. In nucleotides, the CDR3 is TGTGCCAGCAGCAAAACAGGGGACGTAGATACGCAGTATTTT. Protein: CASSKTGDVDTQYF.

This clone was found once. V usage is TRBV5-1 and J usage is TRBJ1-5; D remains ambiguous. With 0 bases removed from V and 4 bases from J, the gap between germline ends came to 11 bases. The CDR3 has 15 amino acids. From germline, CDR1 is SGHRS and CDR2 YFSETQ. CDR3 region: CASSLDPSTNQPQHF. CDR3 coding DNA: TGCGCCAGCAGCTTGGACCCCAGTACAAATCAGCCCCAGCATTTT.

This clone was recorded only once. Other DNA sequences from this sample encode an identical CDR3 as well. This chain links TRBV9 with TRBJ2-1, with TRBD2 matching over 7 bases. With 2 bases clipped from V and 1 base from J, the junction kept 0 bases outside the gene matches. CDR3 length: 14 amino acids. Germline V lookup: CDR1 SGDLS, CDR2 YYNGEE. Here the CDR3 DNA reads TGTGCCAGCAGCGTGGGAGGGTCCTACAATGAGCAGTTCTTC. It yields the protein CASSVGGSYNEQFF.

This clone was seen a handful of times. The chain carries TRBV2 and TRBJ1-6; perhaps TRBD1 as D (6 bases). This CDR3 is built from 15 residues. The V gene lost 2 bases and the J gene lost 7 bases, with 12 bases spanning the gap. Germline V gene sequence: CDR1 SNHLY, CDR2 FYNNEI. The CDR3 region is CASSERTVFNSPLHF. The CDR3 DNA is TGTGCCAGCAGTGAAAGGACAGTCTTCAATTCACCCCTCCACTTT.

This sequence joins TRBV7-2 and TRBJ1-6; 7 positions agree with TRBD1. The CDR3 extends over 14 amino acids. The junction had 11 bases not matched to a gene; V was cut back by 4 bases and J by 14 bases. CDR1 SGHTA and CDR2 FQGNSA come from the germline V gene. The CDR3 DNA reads TGTGCCAGCAGCTCTCCGACAGGGTCCGGATCCCTCCACTTT. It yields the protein CASSSPTGSGSLHF.

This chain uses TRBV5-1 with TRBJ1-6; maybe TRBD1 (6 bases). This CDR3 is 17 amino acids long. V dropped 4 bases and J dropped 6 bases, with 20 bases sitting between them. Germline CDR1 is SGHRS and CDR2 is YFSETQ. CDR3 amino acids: CASSPMTGQNTNSPLHF. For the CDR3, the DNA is TGCGCCAGCAGCCCAATGACAGGCCAGAACACTAATTCACCCCTCCACTTT.

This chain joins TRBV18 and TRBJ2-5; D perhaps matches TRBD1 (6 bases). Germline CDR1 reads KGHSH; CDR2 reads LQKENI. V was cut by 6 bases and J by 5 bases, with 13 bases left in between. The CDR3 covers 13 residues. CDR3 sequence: CASSPGADETQYF. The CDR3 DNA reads TGTGCCAGCTCTCCAGGGGCAGACGAGACCCAGTACTTC.

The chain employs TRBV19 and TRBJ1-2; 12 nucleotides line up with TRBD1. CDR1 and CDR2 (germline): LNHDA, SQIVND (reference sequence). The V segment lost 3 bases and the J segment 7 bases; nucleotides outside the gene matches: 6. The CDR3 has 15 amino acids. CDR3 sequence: CASSIPGQGASGYTF. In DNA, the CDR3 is TGTGCCAGTAGTATCCCGGGACAGGGGGCGAGTGGCTACACCTTC.

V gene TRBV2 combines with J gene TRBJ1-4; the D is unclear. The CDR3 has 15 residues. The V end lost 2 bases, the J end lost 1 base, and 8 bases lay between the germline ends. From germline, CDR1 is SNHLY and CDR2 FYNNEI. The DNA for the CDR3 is TGTGCCAGCAGTGAAATCGGGGAAACTAATGAAAAACTGTTTTTT. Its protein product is CASSEIGETNEKLFF. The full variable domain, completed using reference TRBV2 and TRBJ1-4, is EPEVTQTPSHQVTQMGQEVILRCVPISNHLYFYWYRQILGQKVEFLVSFYNNEISEKSEIFDDQFSVERPDGSNFTLKIRSTKLEDSAMYFCASSEIGETNEKLFFGSGTQLSVL.

The CDR3 protein is CASSQDLESAQYF. The CDR3 region has the DNA TGCGCCAGCAGCCAAGATCTGGAGAGTGCGCAGTATTTT. J is TRBJ2-3 and V is TRBV4-3; D call uncertain. This CDR3 contains 13 residues. Trimming took 0 bases from V and 10 from J, leaving 11 bases between them. Germline values: CDR1 LGHNA, CDR2 YSLEER.

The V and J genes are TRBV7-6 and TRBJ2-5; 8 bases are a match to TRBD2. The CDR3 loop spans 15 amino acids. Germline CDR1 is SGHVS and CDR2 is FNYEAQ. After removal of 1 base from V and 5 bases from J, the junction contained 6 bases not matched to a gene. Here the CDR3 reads CASSLEAGEGETQYF. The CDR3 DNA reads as TGTGCCAGCAGCTTAGAAGCGGGAGAGGGGGAGACCCAGTACTTC. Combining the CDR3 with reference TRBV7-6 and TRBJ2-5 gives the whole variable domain GAGVSQSPRYKVTKRGQDVALRCDPISGHVSLYWYRQALGQGPEFLTYFNYEAQQDKSGLPNDRFSAERPEGSISTLTIQRTEQRDSAMYRCASSLEAGEGETQYFGPGTRLLVL.

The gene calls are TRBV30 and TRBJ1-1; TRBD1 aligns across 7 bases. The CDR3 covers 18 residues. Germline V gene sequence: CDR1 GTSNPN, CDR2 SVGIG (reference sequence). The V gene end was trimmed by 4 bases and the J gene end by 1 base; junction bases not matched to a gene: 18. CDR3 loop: CAWTMYIGGSGSNTEAFF. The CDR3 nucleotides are TGTGCCTGGACCATGTACATAGGGGGCTCCGGTTCGAACACTGAAGCTTTCTTT. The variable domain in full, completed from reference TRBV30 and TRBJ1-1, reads SQTIHQWPATLVQPVGSPLSLECTVEGTSNPNLYWYRQAAGRGLQLLFYSVGIGQISSEVPQNLSASRPQDRQFILSSKKLLLSDSGFYLCAWTMYIGGSGSNTEAFFGQGTRLTVV.

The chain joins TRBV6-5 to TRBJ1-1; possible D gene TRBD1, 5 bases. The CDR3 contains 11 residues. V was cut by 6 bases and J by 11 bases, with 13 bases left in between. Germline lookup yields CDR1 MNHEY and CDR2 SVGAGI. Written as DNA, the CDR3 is TGTGCCAGCAGCCTTCAGGGTAAGGCTTTCTTT. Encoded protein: CASSLQGKAFF.

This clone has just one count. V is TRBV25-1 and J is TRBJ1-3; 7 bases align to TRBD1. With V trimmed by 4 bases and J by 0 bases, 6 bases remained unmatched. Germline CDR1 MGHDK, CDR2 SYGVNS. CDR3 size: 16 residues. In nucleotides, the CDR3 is TGTGCCAGCAGTGGGACAGGCCTAGTCTCTGGAAACACCATATATTTT. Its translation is CASSGTGLVSGNTIYF.

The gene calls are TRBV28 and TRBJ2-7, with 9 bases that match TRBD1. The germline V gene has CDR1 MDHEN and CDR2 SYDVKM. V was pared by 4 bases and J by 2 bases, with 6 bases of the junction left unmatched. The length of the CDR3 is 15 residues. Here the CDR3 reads CASSSPTGGAYEQYF. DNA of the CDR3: TGTGCCAGCAGTTCGCCGACAGGGGGAGCCTACGAGCAGTACTTC.

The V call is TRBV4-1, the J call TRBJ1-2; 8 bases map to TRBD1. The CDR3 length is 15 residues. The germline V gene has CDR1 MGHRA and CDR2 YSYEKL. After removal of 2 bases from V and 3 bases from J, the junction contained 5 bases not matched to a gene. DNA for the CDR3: TGCGCCAGCAGCCAACCGGGACAGGATTACTATGGCTACACCTTC. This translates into CASSQPGQDYYGYTF.

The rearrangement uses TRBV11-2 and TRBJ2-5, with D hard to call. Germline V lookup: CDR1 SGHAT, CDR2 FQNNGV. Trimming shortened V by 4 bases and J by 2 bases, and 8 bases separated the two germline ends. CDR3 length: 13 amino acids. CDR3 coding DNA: TGTGCCAGCAGCTCCATGCGACAAGAGACCCAGTACTTC. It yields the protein CASSSMRQETQYF.

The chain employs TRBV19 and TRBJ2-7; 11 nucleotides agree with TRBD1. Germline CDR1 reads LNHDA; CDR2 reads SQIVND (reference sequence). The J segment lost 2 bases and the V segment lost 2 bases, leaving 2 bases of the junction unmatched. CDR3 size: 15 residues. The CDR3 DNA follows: TGTGCCAGTAGTATAAGGGGACAGGGGGCCTACGAGCAGTACTTC. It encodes CASSIRGQGAYEQYF.

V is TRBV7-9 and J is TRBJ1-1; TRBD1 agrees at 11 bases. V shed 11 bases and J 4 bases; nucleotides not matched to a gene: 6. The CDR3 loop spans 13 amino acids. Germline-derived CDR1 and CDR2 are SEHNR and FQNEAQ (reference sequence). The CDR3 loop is CAGTGGSGTEAFF. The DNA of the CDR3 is TGTGCCGGGACAGGGGGATCGGGCACTGAAGCTTTCTTT.

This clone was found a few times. The CDR3, as DNA: TGTGCCAGTAGTAGACTCTTTAGCAATCAGCCCCAGCATTTT. It is translated as CASSRLFSNQPQHF. The chain combines TRBV19 with TRBJ1-5; unclear D gene. Germline V lookup: CDR1 LNHDA, CDR2 SQIVND (reference sequence). This CDR3 has 14 amino acids. The V gene lost 4 bases and the J gene lost 0 bases, with 7 bases spanning the gap. Full variable domain (remainder filled in from reference TRBV19 and TRBJ1-5): DGGITQSPKYLFRKEGQNVTLSCEQNLNHDAMYWYRQDPGQGLRLIYYSQIVNDFQKGDIAEGYSVSREKKESFPLTVTSAQKNPTAFYLCASSRLFSNQPQHFGDGTRLSIL.

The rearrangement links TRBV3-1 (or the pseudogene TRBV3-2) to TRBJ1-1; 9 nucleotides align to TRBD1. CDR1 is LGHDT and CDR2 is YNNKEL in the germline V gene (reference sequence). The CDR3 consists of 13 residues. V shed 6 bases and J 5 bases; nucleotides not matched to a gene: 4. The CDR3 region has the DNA TGTGCCAGCAGTCGGACAGGGGAGACTGAAGCTTTCTTT. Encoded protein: CASSRTGETEAFF.

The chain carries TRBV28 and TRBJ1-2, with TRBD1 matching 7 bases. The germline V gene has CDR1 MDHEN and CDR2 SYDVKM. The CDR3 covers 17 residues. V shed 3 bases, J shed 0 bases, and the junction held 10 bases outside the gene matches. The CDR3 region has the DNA TGTGCCAGCAGTTTGGGGACAGTCTCCCATACTAACTATGGCTACACCTTC. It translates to CASSLGTVSHTNYGYTF.

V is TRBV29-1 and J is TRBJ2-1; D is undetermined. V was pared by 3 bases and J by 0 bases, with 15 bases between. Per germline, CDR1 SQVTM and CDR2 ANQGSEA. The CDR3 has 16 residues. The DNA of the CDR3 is TGCAGCGTTGATAGGCATAGCCCGAGCTCCTACAATGAGCAGTTCTTC. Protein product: CSVDRHSPSSYNEQFF.

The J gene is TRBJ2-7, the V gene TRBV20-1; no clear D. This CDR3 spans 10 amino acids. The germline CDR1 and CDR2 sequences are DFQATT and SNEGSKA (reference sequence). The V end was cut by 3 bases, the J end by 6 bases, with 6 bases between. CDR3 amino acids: CSASYPEQYF. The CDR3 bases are TGCAGTGCTAGTTATCCCGAGCAGTACTTC.

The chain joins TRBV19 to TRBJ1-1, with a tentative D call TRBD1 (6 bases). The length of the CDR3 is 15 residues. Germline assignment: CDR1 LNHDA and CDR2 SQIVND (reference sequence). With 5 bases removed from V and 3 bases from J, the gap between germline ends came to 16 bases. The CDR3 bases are TGTGCCAGTAGTCGGAACAGGGCGGGGGACACTGAAGCTTTCTTT. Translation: CASSRNRAGDTEAFF.

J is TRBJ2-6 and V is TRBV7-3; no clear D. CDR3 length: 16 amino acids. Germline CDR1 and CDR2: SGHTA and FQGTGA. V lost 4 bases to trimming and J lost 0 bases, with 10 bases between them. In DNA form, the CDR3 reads TGTGCCAGCAGCTCCCCCAGGAACTCTGGGGCCAACGTCCTGACTTTC. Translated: CASSSPRNSGANVLTF.